The T cell receptor (beta chain) under discussion was sequenced for a study of identical twins. TCRdb reanalysed the 5' RACE reads using MiXCR and keeps one entry per CDR3 protein. The sample lists around 230,000 distinct CDR3 sequences, under 8.5% occurring once. This clonotype was seen just once. A read error is possible here, since a much larger clone lies one base away. Germline V CDR1 and CDR2: PRHDT, FYEKMQ (reference sequence). The CDR3 runs to 17 residues. This same sample was also part of a study on T cells expressing NK-cell markers. That paper notes: HCMV serostatus: seven of eight sequenced donors positive, one negative. For about six donors, the dominant NKG2C+ clonotypes made up about 1.0-7.5% of their CD8+ T cells.

The chain recombines TRBV13 with TRBJ2-2; tentatively, D is TRBD1 or TRBD2 (6 bases each). The TCR originated in a woman aged 18 to 35 in good health. Sample: CD8+ T cells sorted from blood. The DNA for the CDR3 is TGTGCCAGCAGCCACGCGAGGGGGTTGTTAAGCACCGGGGGGCTGTTTTTT. It is translated as CASSHARGLLSTGGLFF.